This T cell receptor beta chain was recorded in a study of blood T cell repertoires in COVID-19. The wider study: The United States, Italy and Spain provided the acute and convalescent COVID-19 samples.

The data were produced by immunoSEQ multiplex PCR, yet TCRdb's version contains in-frame clones alone and is incomplete. The repertoire consists of around 270,000 clones, with roughly four fifths occurring once and the leading ten covering about a sixth. The CDR3 extends over 15 amino acids. Unmatched junction bases numbered 3, after V lost 2 bases and J lost 1 base. The germline V gene encodes CDR1 SEHNR and CDR2 FQNEAQ (reference sequence). Sequenced sample: peripheral blood. This sequence originates from a person between 70 and 80 years old with COVID-19, enrolled during active disease. V usage is TRBV7-9 and J usage is TRBJ2-3, with 7 bases that match TRBD2. CDR3 sequence (DNA): TGTGCCAGCAGCTTACTAAGCGGGGGCACAGATACGCAGTATTTT. As protein: CASSLLSGGTDTQYF.